The rows below give T cell receptor beta chains drawn from one sample of a study of blood T cell repertoires in COVID-19. Profiled with immunoSEQ multiplex PCR; TCRdb holds only in-frame clones, not every one. The table records 85,000 to 120,000 clones, 84% of them present only once. The sequencing sample was made of peripheral blood. Receptor source: a woman aged 60-75 years with acute or convalescent COVID-19. Both conserved end residues are part of each CDR3. The D gene is left open where the match is weak. Clone size is given for some rows only: seen once, a few or many times, or a class if the clone is expanded.

d_call	j_call	v_call	clone_size	cdr3_nt	cdr3_aa
.	TRBJ2-5	TRBV5-1	.	TGCGCCAGCACCGCAACAGGCCCTCACTTAGACAAACACCAAGAGACCCAGTACTTC	CASTATGPHLDKHQETQYF
.	TRBJ1-5	TRBV19	few	TGTGCCACCCACGAGGCGAATAGCAATCAGCCCCAGCATTTT	CATHEANSNQPQHF
TRBD2	TRBJ2-1	TRBV10-3	.	TGTGCCATCAGGGAACTAGCGGGGGACCACAATGAGCAGTTCTTC	CAIRELAGDHNEQFF
.	TRBJ1-1	TRBV6-6	once	TGTGCCAGCAGTCATGTCTGGAACACTGAAGCTTTCTTT	CASSHVWNTEAFF
.	TRBJ1-3	TRBV4-2	.	TGTGCCAGCAGTCTACAGGGAAATCCCGCGAGCTCTGGAAACACCATATATTTT	CASSLQGNPASSGNTIYF
TRBD1	TRBJ1-2	TRBV28	.	TGTGCCAGCACACAGGGGGCCTCGGGAGCCTATGGCTACACCTTC	CASTQGASGAYGYTF
.	TRBJ2-3	TRBV18	.	TGTGCCAGCTCACCTAGCCGGGACTCTCGCACAGATACGCAGTATTTT	CASSPSRDSRTDTQYF
.	TRBJ1-5	TRBV28	.	TGTGCCAGCAGAACGGGAGGATGGGGCAATCAGCCCCAGCATTTT	CASRTGGWGNQPQHF
TRBD1	TRBJ2-2	TRBV11-3	.	TGTGCCAGCAGACCCGGGACAGGGTCGGGGGAGCTGTTTTTT	CASRPGTGSGELFF
.	TRBJ2-6	TRBV27	.	TGTGCCAGCAGTTTTCAGGGGTCTGGGGCCAACGTCCTGACTTTC	CASSFQGSGANVLTF
TRBD1	TRBJ2-2	TRBV5-1	few	TGCGCCAGCAGAGGACAGGGGATAACGGAAACCGGGGAGCTGTTTTTT	CASRGQGITETGELFF
.	TRBJ1-2	TRBV6-5	.	TGTGCCAGCAGTTTAGACAGTAACTATGGCTACACCTTC	CASSLDSNYGYTF
.	TRBJ2-5	TRBV2	.	TGTGCCAGCAGTCTGTCGGGGTACCAAGAGACCCAGTACTTC	CASSLSGYQETQYF
TRBD1	TRBJ2-5	TRBV19	many	TGTGCCAGTAGTATCTCTCTCGGACAGGGGCCTCCGGAGACCCAGTACTTC	CASSISLGQGPPETQYF
TRBD2	TRBJ2-1	TRBV7-3	.	TGTGCCAGCAGCTTAGAAGGACTAGGCTACAATGAGCAGTTCTTC	CASSLEGLGYNEQFF
.	TRBJ1-4	TRBV28	.	TGTGCCAGCGGGGGCGGGGGCCGTGAAAAACTGTTTTTT	CASGGGGREKLFF
TRBD1	TRBJ1-1	TRBV27	few	TGTGCCAGCAGTTGGGGGACAGGGGGAACTGAAGCTTTCTTT	CASSWGTGGTEAFF
.	TRBJ2-7	TRBV28	.	TGTGCCAGCAGTTTAGCCGGCTACGAGCAGTACTTC	CASSLAGYEQYF
.	TRBJ1-6	TRBV5-1	.	TGCGCCAGCAGCTTGGCAATAGCGGATTCACCCCTCCACTTT	CASSLAIADSPLHF
TRBD1	TRBJ1-2	TRBV12-3/TRBV12-4	.	TGTGCCAGCAGAGGACAGGGCCGGGATGGCTACACCTTC	CASRGQGRDGYTF
.	TRBJ2-3	TRBV5-4	.	TGTGCCAGCAGCTTGAAGGGGTTCGGCACAGATACGCAGTATTTT	CASSLKGFGTDTQYF
TRBD1	TRBJ1-5	TRBV4-1	few	TGCGCCAGCAGCCGGGGGTGGACAGGGGAACAGCCCCAGCATTTT	CASSRGWTGEQPQHF
.	TRBJ1-1	TRBV5-4	.	TGTGCCAGCAGCCACCCCGACAGGAACACTGAAGCTTTCTTT	CASSHPDRNTEAFF
TRBD1	TRBJ1-2	TRBV30	.	TGTGCCTCCGGACAGGGTGGGGACTATGGCTACACCTTC	CASGQGGDYGYTF
.	TRBJ1-3	TRBV9	.	TGTGCCAGCAGCCCAGCGGGGAGAAACACCATATATTTT	CASSPAGRNTIYF
TRBD2	TRBJ2-7	TRBV5-1	.	TGCGCCAGCAGCCTCAACCAGGGACTAGCTAACCACGAGCAGTACTTC	CASSLNQGLANHEQYF
.	TRBJ1-5	TRBV9	.	TGTGCCAGCAGCGGACAGGATTTGTATAGCAATCAGCCCCAGCATTTT	CASSGQDLYSNQPQHF
.	TRBJ2-7	TRBV2	.	TGTGCCAGCAGTGAAGGGGTAGGGAGCTCCTACGAGCAGTACTTC	CASSEGVGSSYEQYF
TRBD1	TRBJ1-5	TRBV10-3	.	TGTGCCATCAGTGATCTCTCTCCAGGGGGCGCGGGTCAGCCCCAGCATTTT	CAISDLSPGGAGQPQHF
TRBD1	TRBJ2-7	TRBV7-2	.	TGTGCCAGCAGCTTACTAGGACAGGACGAGCAGTACTTC	CASSLLGQDEQYF
.	TRBJ2-1	TRBV3-1/TRBV3-2	.	TGTGCCAGCAGCCAAGGGTGGGAGGCGTACAATGAGCAGTTCTTC	CASSQGWEAYNEQFF
TRBD1	TRBJ1-3	TRBV2	.	TGTGCCAGCAGTCCTGGACAGGGGACCTCTGGAAACACCATATATTTT	CASSPGQGTSGNTIYF
TRBD1	TRBJ1-6	TRBV12-3/TRBV12-4	.	TGTGCCAGCAGCAGGGGGAGATATTCACCCCTCCACTTT	CASSRGRYSPLHF